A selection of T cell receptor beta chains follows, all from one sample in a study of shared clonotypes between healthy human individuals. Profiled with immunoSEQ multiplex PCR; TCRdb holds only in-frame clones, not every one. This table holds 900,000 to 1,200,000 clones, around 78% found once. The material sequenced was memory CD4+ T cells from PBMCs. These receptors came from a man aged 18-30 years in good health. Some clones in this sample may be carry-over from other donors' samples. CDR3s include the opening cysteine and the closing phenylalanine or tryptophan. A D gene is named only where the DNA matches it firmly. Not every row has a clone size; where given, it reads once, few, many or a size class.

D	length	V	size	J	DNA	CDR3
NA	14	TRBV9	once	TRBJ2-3	TGTGCCAGCAGCGCCCTACCTAGCACAGATACGCAGTATTTT	CASSALPSTDTQYF
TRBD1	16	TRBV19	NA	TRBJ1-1	TGTGCCAGTAGCGAATCTTCGTGGACAGGCAACACTGAAGCTTTCTTT	CASSESSWTGNTEAFF
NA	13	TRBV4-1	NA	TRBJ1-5	TGCGCCAGCAGCCAAGACTTGGGTCAGCCCCAGCATTTT	CASSQDLGQPQHF
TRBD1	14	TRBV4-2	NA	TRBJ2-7	TGTGCCAGCAGCCGAGGACAGGAGTATTACGAGCAGTACTTC	CASSRGQEYYEQYF
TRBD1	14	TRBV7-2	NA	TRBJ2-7	TGTGCCAGCAGCTTGTTGGGACAGGGCTACGAGCAGTACTTC	CASSLLGQGYEQYF
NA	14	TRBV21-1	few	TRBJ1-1	TGTGCCAGCAGCCTCGGGTTTAAAAACACTGAAGCTTTCTTT	CASSLGFKNTEAFF
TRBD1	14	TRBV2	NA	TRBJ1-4	TGTGCCAGCAGCATCGAGACAGGGTACGAAAAACTGTTTTTT	CASSIETGYEKLFF
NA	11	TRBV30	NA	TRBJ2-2	TGTGCCTGGAGTGAGACCGGGGAGCTGTTTTTT	CAWSETGELFF
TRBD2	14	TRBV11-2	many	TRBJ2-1	TGTGCCAGCAGCTTAACGGCGGGAGTTGATGAGCAGTTCTTC	CASSLTAGVDEQFF
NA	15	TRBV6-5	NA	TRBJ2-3	TGTGCCAGCAGTTACTCTGGACTTCTCACAGATACGCAGTATTTT	CASSYSGLLTDTQYF
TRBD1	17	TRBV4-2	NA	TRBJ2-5	TGTGCCAGCAGCCAAGGGGACAGGGGTTGGGTCCAAGAGACCCAGTACTTC	CASSQGDRGWVQETQYF
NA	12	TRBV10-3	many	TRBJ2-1	TGTGCCATCAGCCTCAATAACAATGAGCAGTTCTTC	CAISLNNNEQFF
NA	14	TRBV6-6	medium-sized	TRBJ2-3	TGTGCCACTCAAAGCTACATGCAGGGAGATACGCAGTATTTT	CATQSYMQGDTQYF
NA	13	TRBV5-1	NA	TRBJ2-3	TGCGCCAGCAGCGACGGACCAACAGATACGCAGTATTTT	CASSDGPTDTQYF
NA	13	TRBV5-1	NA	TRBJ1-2	TGCGCCAGCAGCACAGGGTATTCTGATGGCTACACCTTC	CASSTGYSDGYTF
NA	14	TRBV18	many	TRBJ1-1	TGTGCCAGCTCACCACAGACGGGGAACACTGAAGCTTTCTTT	CASSPQTGNTEAFF
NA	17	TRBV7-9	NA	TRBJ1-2	TGTGCCAGCAGCCCCCCCGAGTTTGGTAAATCCCGGGAGGGCTACACCTTC	CASSPPEFGKSREGYTF
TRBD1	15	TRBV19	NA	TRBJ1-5	TGTGCCAGTAGAAAACAGGGGGATGGCAATCAGCCCCAGCATTTT	CASRKQGDGNQPQHF
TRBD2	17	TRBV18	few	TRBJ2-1	TGTGCCAGCTCACCGGGGCCCTTTAGCGGGGATAACAATGAGCAGTTCTTC	CASSPGPFSGDNNEQFF
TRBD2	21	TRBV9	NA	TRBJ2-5	TGTGCCAGCCGCGACTCCTCCATCGCCGGGCTAGCGGGAGTGAGTAAAGAGACCCAGTACTTC	CASRDSSIAGLAGVSKETQYF
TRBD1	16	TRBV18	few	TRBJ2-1	TGTGCCAGCTCCCAAAAAGGGACAGGGGGTCCCCTACAGGCGTTCTTC	CASSQKGTGGPLQAFF
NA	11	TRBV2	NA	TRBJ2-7	TGTGCCAGTGGAACTGCGGTCGAGCAGTACTTC	CASGTAVEQYF
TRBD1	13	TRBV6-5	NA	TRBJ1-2	TGTGCCAGCAGTGCGGGACAGTTCTATGGCTACACCTTC	CASSAGQFYGYTF
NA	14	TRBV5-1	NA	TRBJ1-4	TGCGCCAGCAGCTTGGAGTCAGCTAATGAAAAACTGTTTTTT	CASSLESANEKLFF
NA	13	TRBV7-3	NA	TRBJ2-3	TGTGCCAGCAGCTTGTCGGGTGCGGATACGCAGTATTTT	CASSLSGADTQYF
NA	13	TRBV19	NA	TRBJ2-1	TGTGCGATTAGTAGGGGTACCGTCAATGAGCAGTTCTTC	CAISRGTVNEQFF
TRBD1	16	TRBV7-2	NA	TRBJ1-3	TGTGCCAGCAGCTTAGCGGGACAGGCGGTTGGAAACACCATATATTTT	CASSLAGQAVGNTIYF
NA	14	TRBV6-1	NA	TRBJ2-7	TGTGCCAGCAGATCTAATTCGGACAGCTACGAGCAGTACTTC	CASRSNSDSYEQYF
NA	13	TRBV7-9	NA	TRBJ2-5	TGTGCCAGCAGCTTAGGATCTGGGGAGACCCAGTACTTC	CASSLGSGETQYF
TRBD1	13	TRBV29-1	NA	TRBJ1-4	TGCAGCGCCTCGGGACAGGGTGGAGAAAAACTGTTTTTT	CSASGQGGEKLFF
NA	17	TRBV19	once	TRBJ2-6	TGTGCCAGTAGTATAGTAGCCGATGACTCTGGGGCCAACGTCCTGACTTTC	CASSIVADDSGANVLTF
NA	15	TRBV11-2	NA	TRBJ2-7	TGTGCCAGCAGCTTATTGGCCATATATTCCTACGAGCAGTACTTC	CASSLLAIYSYEQYF
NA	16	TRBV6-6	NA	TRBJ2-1	TGTGCCAGCAGTCGGGACTTCCGGAAGTACAATAATGAGCAGTTCTTC	CASSRDFRKYNNEQFF
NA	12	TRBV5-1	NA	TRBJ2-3	TGCGCCAGCAGCCTAGGGGTGGATACGCAGTATTTT	CASSLGVDTQYF
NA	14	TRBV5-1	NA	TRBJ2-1	TGCGCCAGCAGCTTGGGGCCGGCCTACAATGAGCAGTTCTTC	CASSLGPAYNEQFF
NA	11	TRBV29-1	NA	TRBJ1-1	TGCAGCGTTGCGGGGCCGCTGATGGCTTTCTTT	CSVAGPLMAFF
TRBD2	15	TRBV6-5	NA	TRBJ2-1	TGTGCCAGCAGCCTTCAACTAGCGGGTTACAATGAGCAGTTCTTC	CASSLQLAGYNEQFF
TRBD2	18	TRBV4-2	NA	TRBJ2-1	TGTGCCAGCAGCCAAGGGGCTAGCGGTACGACCTCCTACAGTGAGCAGTTCTTC	CASSQGASGTTSYSEQFF
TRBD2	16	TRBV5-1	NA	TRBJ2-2	TGCGCCAGCAGCGAGCAGGGACTAGCACTTACCGGGGAGCTGTTTTTT	CASSEQGLALTGELFF
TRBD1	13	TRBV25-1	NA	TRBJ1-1	TGTGCCAGCAGTGCGGACAGGGGGCCTGAAGCTTTCTTT	CASSADRGPEAFF
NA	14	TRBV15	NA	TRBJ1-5	TGTGCCACCAGCGGTACGCCTATGGGTCAGCCCCAGCATTTT	CATSGTPMGQPQHF
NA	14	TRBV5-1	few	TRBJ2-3	TGCGCCAGCAGCTTCGATTCAGGGTCAGATACGCAGTATTTT	CASSFDSGSDTQYF
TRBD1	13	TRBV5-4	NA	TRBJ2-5	TGTGCCAGCAGCTTGAAAGGGGGCGAGACCCAGTACTTC	CASSLKGGETQYF
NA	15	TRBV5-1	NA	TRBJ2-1	TGCGCCAGCAGCCCCGAGGGGGGCGCCTACAATGAGCAGTTCTTC	CASSPEGGAYNEQFF
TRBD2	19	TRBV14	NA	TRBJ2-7	TGTGCCAGCAGCCAATTGCTTGCCGAACTAGCGGGAGGCCCCTACGAGCAGTACTTC	CASSQLLAELAGGPYEQYF
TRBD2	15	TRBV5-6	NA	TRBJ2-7	TGTGCCAGCAGCTTGGGACTAGCGGTAGCCTACGAGCAGTACTTC	CASSLGLAVAYEQYF
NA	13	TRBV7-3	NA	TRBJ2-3	TGTGCCAGCAGCAGATCAGGCACAGATACGCAGTATTTT	CASSRSGTDTQYF
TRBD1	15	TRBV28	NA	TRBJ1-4	TGTGCCAGCAGTTCCTCGACAGGGGTTAATGAAAAACTGTTTTTT	CASSSSTGVNEKLFF